A selection of T cell receptor beta chains follows, all from one sample in a study of post-analysis software for immune sequencing data. Each CDR3 protein gets one entry after TCRdb re-called the PCR reads with MiXCR. The sample comprises hundreds of thousands of distinct CDR3 sequences, 35% to 45% of which are singletons, and roughly 8.2% rests with the top ten. Sequencing was done on a sample of blood. All receptors derive from a girl aged 2-10 years with multiple sclerosis. Each CDR3 is given with its conserved first and last residue. The order of the fields is CDR3 protein, CDR3 DNA, J gene, D gene, V gene, clone size. The D gene is left open where the match is weak. A clone size is listed for some rows: how often the clone was seen (once, few, many), or a class if it is expanded.

CDR3 protein: CASSWGTPASNQPQHF
CDR3 DNA: TGTGCCAGCAGCTGGGGGACACCGGCTAGCAATCAGCCCCAGCATTTT
J gene: TRBJ1-5
D gene: NA
V gene: TRBV7-8
clone size: NA

CDR3 protein: CASSLIRGGLVEQFF
CDR3 DNA: TGTGCCAGCAGCTTAATCCGCGGGGGGTTGGTTGAGCAGTTCTTC
J gene: TRBJ2-1
D gene: TRBD2
V gene: TRBV7-9
clone size: NA

CDR3 protein: CASSNAAYNEQFF
CDR3 DNA: TGTGCCAGCAGCAATGCAGCCTACAATGAGCAGTTCTTC
J gene: TRBJ2-1
D gene: NA
V gene: TRBV7-3
clone size: NA

CDR3 protein: CASSDSSAYEQYF
CDR3 DNA: TGTGCCAGCAGTGACAGTTCCGCCTACGAGCAGTACTTC
J gene: TRBJ2-7
D gene: NA
V gene: TRBV2
clone size: few

CDR3 protein: CASSSWTGGMDGYTF
CDR3 DNA: TGTGCCAGCAGCTCCTGGACAGGGGGCATGGATGGCTACACCTTC
J gene: TRBJ1-2
D gene: TRBD1
V gene: TRBV7-9
clone size: NA

CDR3 protein: CTTSRSLAGGQETQYF
CDR3 DNA: TGTACCACCAGCAGATCACTAGCGGGGGGTCAAGAGACCCAGTACTTC
J gene: TRBJ2-5
D gene: TRBD2
V gene: TRBV15
clone size: NA

CDR3 protein: CASSPREGRGHGYTF
CDR3 DNA: TGTGCCAGCAGCCCACGGGAAGGGAGGGGACATGGCTACACCTTC
J gene: TRBJ1-2
D gene: NA
V gene: TRBV9
clone size: few

CDR3 protein: CASSLPRTSGTSYNEQFF
CDR3 DNA: TGTGCCAGCAGCTTACCCCGGACTAGCGGGACCTCCTACAATGAGCAGTTCTTC
J gene: TRBJ2-1
D gene: TRBD2
V gene: TRBV7-6
clone size: few

CDR3 protein: CSVAGQVGEQYF
CDR3 DNA: TGCAGCGTTGCCGGACAGGTTGGCGAGCAGTACTTC
J gene: TRBJ2-7
D gene: TRBD1
V gene: TRBV29-1
clone size: few

CDR3 protein: CASSLVHRRNEQFF
CDR3 DNA: TGTGCCAGCAGCTTAGTTCACCGTAGGAATGAGCAGTTCTTC
J gene: TRBJ2-1
D gene: NA
V gene: TRBV7-6
clone size: few

CDR3 protein: CASSVSTANYGYTF
CDR3 DNA: TGTGCCAGCAGCGTATCCACAGCGAACTATGGCTACACCTTC
J gene: TRBJ1-2
D gene: NA
V gene: TRBV9
clone size: NA

CDR3 protein: CASSSPNSDGRKTQYF
CDR3 DNA: TGTGCCAGCAGCTCCCCTAACTCGGACGGAAGGAAGACCCAGTACTTC
J gene: TRBJ2-5
D gene: NA
V gene: TRBV5-6
clone size: few

CDR3 protein: CASSRGHLQGGYTF
CDR3 DNA: TGTGCCAGCTCCCGGGGACACCTTCAAGGCGGCTACACCTTC
J gene: TRBJ1-2
D gene: NA
V gene: TRBV18
clone size: NA

CDR3 protein: CASSRSTGGKNGYTF
CDR3 DNA: TGCGCCAGCAGCCGTTCGACAGGGGGGAAGAATGGCTACACCTTC
J gene: TRBJ1-2
D gene: TRBD1
V gene: TRBV5-1
clone size: NA

CDR3 protein: CASSYARGRTHEQYF
CDR3 DNA: TGTGCCAGCAGTTACGCTCGCGGGAGGACCCACGAGCAGTACTTC
J gene: TRBJ2-7
D gene: TRBD2
V gene: TRBV6-2/TRBV6-3
clone size: NA

CDR3 protein: CASSYSNMKDYGYTF
CDR3 DNA: TGTGCCAGCAGTTACTCGAACATGAAGGACTATGGCTACACCTTC
J gene: TRBJ1-2
D gene: NA
V gene: TRBV6-6
clone size: few

CDR3 protein: CSASAGMNTEAFF
CDR3 DNA: TGCAGTGCTTCGGCAGGGATGAACACTGAAGCTTTCTTT
J gene: TRBJ1-1
D gene: NA
V gene: TRBV20-1
clone size: once

CDR3 protein: CSAREGGTRDYEQYF
CDR3 DNA: TGCAGTGCTAGAGAGGGCGGGACGAGGGATTACGAGCAGTACTTC
J gene: TRBJ2-7
D gene: NA
V gene: TRBV20-1
clone size: NA

CDR3 protein: CASTRTGLFPNNEQFF
CDR3 DNA: TGTGCCAGCACCAGGACAGGGCTCTTCCCTAACAATGAGCAGTTCTTC
J gene: TRBJ2-1
D gene: TRBD1
V gene: TRBV2
clone size: NA

CDR3 protein: CAINTRPGSYNEQFF
CDR3 DNA: TGTGCCATCAATACTAGGCCCGGCTCCTACAATGAGCAGTTCTTC
J gene: TRBJ2-1
D gene: NA
V gene: TRBV10-3
clone size: NA

CDR3 protein: CASSVGPSQYYGYTF
CDR3 DNA: TGTGCCAGCAGCGTAGGCCCAAGCCAGTACTATGGCTACACCTTC
J gene: TRBJ1-2
D gene: NA
V gene: TRBV9
clone size: NA

CDR3 protein: CASNKVNTGELFF
CDR3 DNA: TGTGCCAGCAATAAAGTAAACACCGGGGAGCTGTTTTTT
J gene: TRBJ2-2
D gene: NA
V gene: TRBV6-5
clone size: few

CDR3 protein: CASSARHLGDYGYTF
CDR3 DNA: TGTGCCAGCAGCGCGCGACACCTCGGGGACTATGGCTACACCTTC
J gene: TRBJ1-2
D gene: NA
V gene: TRBV7-9
clone size: few

CDR3 protein: CASSLRLGTGDYGYTF
CDR3 DNA: TGTGCCAGCAGCTTAAGACTCGGGACAGGGGACTATGGCTACACCTTC
J gene: TRBJ1-2
D gene: TRBD1
V gene: TRBV7-2
clone size: NA

CDR3 protein: CSARDWSQNQPQHF
CDR3 DNA: TGCAGTGCTAGAGATTGGTCACAGAATCAGCCCCAGCATTTT
J gene: TRBJ1-5
D gene: NA
V gene: TRBV20-1
clone size: NA

CDR3 protein: CASSVEGANTEAFF
CDR3 DNA: TGTGCCAGCAGCGTAGAAGGGGCCAACACTGAAGCTTTCTTT
J gene: TRBJ1-1
D gene: NA
V gene: TRBV9
clone size: few

CDR3 protein: CASSEEQGVQPQHF
CDR3 DNA: TGTGCCAGCAGCGAAGAACAGGGTGTCCAGCCCCAGCATTTT
J gene: TRBJ1-5
D gene: NA
V gene: TRBV7-6
clone size: NA

CDR3 protein: CASSSGFRRDEQYF
CDR3 DNA: TGTGCCAGCAGCTCTGGGTTTCGCCGGGACGAGCAGTACTTC
J gene: TRBJ2-7
D gene: NA
V gene: TRBV7-2
clone size: NA

CDR3 protein: CASSLQGGVQETQYF
CDR3 DNA: TGTGCCAGCAGTCTACAGGGAGGGGTACAAGAGACCCAGTACTTC
J gene: TRBJ2-5
D gene: NA
V gene: TRBV6-5
clone size: NA

CDR3 protein: CSATLAGGPLGTQYF
CDR3 DNA: TGCAGTGCCACACTAGCGGGAGGGCCTTTGGGGACCCAGTACTTC
J gene: TRBJ2-5
D gene: TRBD2
V gene: TRBV20-1
clone size: NA

CDR3 protein: CATSRAETEQYF
CDR3 DNA: TGTGCCACCAGCAGAGCCGAAACGGAGCAGTACTTC
J gene: TRBJ2-5
D gene: NA
V gene: TRBV15
clone size: NA

CDR3 protein: CASSQDEASPYNGQFF
CDR3 DNA: TGCGCCAGCAGCCAAGATGAGGCTAGCCCCTACAATGGGCAGTTCTTC
J gene: TRBJ2-1
D gene: NA
V gene: TRBV4-3
clone size: NA

CDR3 protein: CASSHSGSPLHF
CDR3 DNA: TGTGCCAGCAGCCACTCGGGGTCACCCCTCCACTTT
J gene: TRBJ1-6
D gene: NA
V gene: TRBV14
clone size: few

CDR3 protein: CASSPPRGRVDYEQYF
CDR3 DNA: TGTGCCAGCAGCCCCCCTCGGGGACGAGTCGACTACGAGCAGTACTTC
J gene: TRBJ2-7
D gene: NA
V gene: TRBV7-9
clone size: few

CDR3 protein: CASSFDQGSDTQYF
CDR3 DNA: TGTGCCAGCAGCTTCGATCAGGGGTCAGATACGCAGTATTTT
J gene: TRBJ2-3
D gene: NA
V gene: TRBV5-5
clone size: NA

CDR3 protein: CASSFGTSAYNEQFF
CDR3 DNA: TGCGCCAGCAGCTTCGGGACTAGCGCCTACAATGAGCAGTTCTTC
J gene: TRBJ2-1
D gene: TRBD2
V gene: TRBV5-1
clone size: few

CDR3 protein: CASSLRAGSTDTQYF
CDR3 DNA: TGTGCCAGCAGCTTGAGGGCAGGATCCACAGATACGCAGTATTTT
J gene: TRBJ2-3
D gene: NA
V gene: TRBV7-3
clone size: NA

CDR3 protein: CSATTSWSGRNSPLHF
CDR3 DNA: TGCAGTGCTACCACCTCTTGGTCGGGCCGCAATTCACCCCTCCACTTT
J gene: TRBJ1-6
D gene: NA
V gene: TRBV20-1
clone size: NA

CDR3 protein: CASTPYGLVGMNNEQFF
CDR3 DNA: TGTGCCAGCACCCCATATGGGCTAGTTGGGATGAACAATGAGCAGTTCTTC
J gene: TRBJ2-1
D gene: NA
V gene: TRBV28
clone size: once

CDR3 protein: CASSPTRSYEQYF
CDR3 DNA: TGTGCCAGCAGTCCAACAAGGTCCTACGAGCAGTACTTC
J gene: TRBJ2-7
D gene: NA
V gene: TRBV28
clone size: NA

CDR3 protein: CSPGQNYGYTF
CDR3 DNA: TGCAGTCCGGGACAGAACTATGGCTACACCTTC
J gene: TRBJ1-2
D gene: TRBD1
V gene: TRBV20-1
clone size: few

CDR3 protein: CASSPSSGGGQETQYF
CDR3 DNA: TGTGCCAGCAGCCCCTCAAGCGGGGGGGGTCAAGAGACCCAGTACTTC
J gene: TRBJ2-5
D gene: TRBD2
V gene: TRBV7-2
clone size: NA

CDR3 protein: CSVEDSGRVLDTQYF
CDR3 DNA: TGCAGCGTTGAAGATAGCGGCAGGGTGTTGGATACGCAGTATTTT
J gene: TRBJ2-3
D gene: NA
V gene: TRBV29-1
clone size: few

CDR3 protein: CAISESGGEQFF
CDR3 DNA: TGTGCCATCAGTGAGTCGGGGGGTGAGCAGTTCTTC
J gene: TRBJ2-1
D gene: NA
V gene: TRBV10-3
clone size: once

CDR3 protein: CATETGAGRPQHF
CDR3 DNA: TGTGCCACTGAAACAGGGGCGGGTCGGCCCCAGCATTTT
J gene: TRBJ1-5
D gene: TRBD1
V gene: TRBV10-3
clone size: NA

CDR3 protein: CASSLGLGDYEQYF
CDR3 DNA: TGTGCCAGCAGCTTAGGGTTAGGAGACTACGAGCAGTACTTC
J gene: TRBJ2-7
D gene: NA
V gene: TRBV7-2
clone size: NA

CDR3 protein: CASKGGGEQFF
CDR3 DNA: TGTGCCAGCAAGGGGGGCGGAGAGCAGTTCTTC
J gene: TRBJ2-1
D gene: NA
V gene: TRBV6-1
clone size: NA

CDR3 protein: CASSQVWDPTSYEQYF
CDR3 DNA: TGCGCCAGCAGCCAAGTATGGGACCCGACCTCCTACGAGCAGTACTTC
J gene: TRBJ2-7
D gene: NA
V gene: TRBV4-1
clone size: NA

CDR3 protein: CASSFTGGVGYTF
CDR3 DNA: TGCGCCAGCAGCTTCACAGGGGGCGTGGGCTACACCTTC
J gene: TRBJ1-2
D gene: TRBD1
V gene: TRBV5-1
clone size: NA

CDR3 protein: CSVGGTSGRETQYF
CDR3 DNA: TGCAGCGTTGGCGGGACGAGCGGGCGGGAGACCCAGTACTTC
J gene: TRBJ2-5
D gene: NA
V gene: TRBV29-1
clone size: NA

CDR3 protein: CASSISFGRVGENEQFF
CDR3 DNA: TGTGCCAGCAGTATCAGTTTTGGGAGGGTGGGAGAGAATGAGCAGTTCTTC
J gene: TRBJ2-1
D gene: TRBD2
V gene: TRBV12-3/TRBV12-4
clone size: NA

CDR3 protein: CSGTNSYEQYF
CDR3 DNA: TGCAGCGGGACGAACTCCTACGAGCAGTACTTC
J gene: TRBJ2-7
D gene: NA
V gene: TRBV29-1
clone size: NA

CDR3 protein: CASGWTSFSYTF
CDR3 DNA: TGCGCCAGCGGATGGACCTCGTTTAGCTACACCTTC
J gene: TRBJ1-2
D gene: NA
V gene: TRBV5-1
clone size: NA

CDR3 protein: CASSQALENYEQYF
CDR3 DNA: TGCGCCAGCAGCCAAGCACTAGAGAACTACGAGCAGTACTTC
J gene: TRBJ2-7
D gene: NA
V gene: TRBV4-1
clone size: many

CDR3 protein: CAWSLGQGSYEQYF
CDR3 DNA: TGTGCCTGGAGCCTCGGACAGGGGTCCTACGAGCAGTACTTC
J gene: TRBJ2-7
D gene: TRBD1
V gene: TRBV30
clone size: NA

CDR3 protein: CACSSPLGPYNEQFF
CDR3 DNA: TGCGCCTGCAGCTCCCCGTTAGGTCCCTACAATGAGCAGTTCTTC
J gene: TRBJ2-1
D gene: NA
V gene: TRBV5-1
clone size: NA

CDR3 protein: CSARDPRLAGINEQFF
CDR3 DNA: TGCAGTGCTAGGGACCCCAGGCTAGCGGGGATCAATGAGCAGTTCTTC
J gene: TRBJ2-1
D gene: TRBD2
V gene: TRBV20-1
clone size: NA